What follows is one T cell receptor beta chain and its context. Its target is not known. CDR3 length: 15 residues. Looked up from germline, CDR1 is SGHAT and CDR2 is FQNNGV. Trimming pared 4 bases from V and 1 base from J, leaving 12 bases between. This record comes from a study of shared clonotypes between healthy human individuals. Libraries were prepared by immunoSEQ multiplex PCR; TCRdb keeps only in-frame clonotypes and omits some of them. The sample lists a few million clones, 85% to 95% occurring once. Points from the study as a whole: Rarefaction indicated that sorted-subset sequencing remained incomplete although depth was large. Only blood samples were collected, and tissue repertoires likely differ. Among non-shared clonotypes, generation probabilities were lower than among those shared by all four donors. Among donors, the sharing of clonotypes was expected to be influenced by sequencing depth.

The clonotype was recovered from a man aged 18-30 years in good health. The gene calls are TRBV11-2 and TRBJ2-3, with D tentatively TRBD2 (6 bases). Sequenced input: naive CD4+ T cells sorted from blood. Sample subset: CD45RA+ positively selected. The CDR3 coding sequence is TGTGCCAGCAGCTGGCGACTAGAGGGCACAGATACGCAGTATTTT. This translates into CASSWRLEGTDTQYF.